Reported below is one T cell receptor (beta chain). Its matching antigen is unknown. Time point reported: week 23, last vaccination. Each dose delivered 300 ug of mutant IDH1 20-mer peptide subcutaneously with imiquimod. The repertoire was sequenced with immunoSEQ multiplex PCR; TCRdb's copy has only in-frame clones and lacks some. The sample carries tens of thousands of clones, roughly 85% recorded once. The entry originates in a study of a mutant IDH1 vaccine in newly diagnosed glioma. Study overall: Treated patients, averaging roughly 44 years, were around 62% male and roughly 40% female. Before enrollment, the patients had been treated with radiotherapy alone, temozolomide alone, or both together. Most of them had received both. Study outcomes and limitations: Altogether, about 95% of patients exhibited vaccine-induced immune responses. Pseudoprogression appears to have had no connection to changes in top peripheral T cell clonotypes.

This CDR3 region has 17 residues. Trimming at V came to 5 bases and at J to 0 bases, leaving 10 bases not matched to a gene. CDR1 and CDR2 from the germline V gene are SGHVS and FQNEAQ. The source was PBMCs, collected from a glioma patient whose treatment included an IDH1 peptide vaccine. The receptor was derived from a man between 25 and 39 years old with glioma. This sequence joins TRBV7-8 and TRBJ1-3; 7 bases match TRBD1. CDR3 bases: TGTGCCAGCAGCCCACCCCCGGACAGGAGCTCTGGAAACACCATATATTTT. It is translated as CASSPPPDRSSGNTIYF.